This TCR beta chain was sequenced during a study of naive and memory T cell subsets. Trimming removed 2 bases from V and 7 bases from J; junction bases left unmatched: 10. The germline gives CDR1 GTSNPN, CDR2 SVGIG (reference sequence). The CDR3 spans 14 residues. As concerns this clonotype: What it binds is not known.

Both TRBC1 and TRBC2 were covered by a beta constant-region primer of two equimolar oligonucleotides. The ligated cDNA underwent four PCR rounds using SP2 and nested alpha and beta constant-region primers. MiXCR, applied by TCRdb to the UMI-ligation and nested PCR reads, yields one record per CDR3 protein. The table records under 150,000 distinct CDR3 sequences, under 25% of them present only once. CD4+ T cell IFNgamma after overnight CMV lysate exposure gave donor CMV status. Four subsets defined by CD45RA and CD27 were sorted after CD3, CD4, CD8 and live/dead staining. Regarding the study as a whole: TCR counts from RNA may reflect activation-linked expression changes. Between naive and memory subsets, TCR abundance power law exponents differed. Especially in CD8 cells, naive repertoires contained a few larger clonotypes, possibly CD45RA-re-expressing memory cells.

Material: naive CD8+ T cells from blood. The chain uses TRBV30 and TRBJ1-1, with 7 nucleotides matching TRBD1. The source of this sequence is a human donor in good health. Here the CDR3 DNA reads TGTGCCTGGAGTCCTGACAGGGAAGTTGGTGAAGCTTTCTTT. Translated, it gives CAWSPDREVGEAFF.